This T cell receptor (beta chain) was sequenced in a study of Tregs in tolerant kidney transplant recipients. General study points: The small number of patients limits these findings pending further validation.

The repertoire was sequenced with immunoSEQ multiplex PCR; TCRdb's copy has only in-frame clones and lacks some. The sample includes 75,000 to 100,000 clones, approximately 92% of them seen just once. Of note for this clone: Its antigen remains unidentified.

The CDR3 has 18 amino acids. CDR1 and CDR2 (germline): MGHDK, SYGVNS. Trimming left V 3 bases short and J 3 bases short, with 21 bases between. Specimen: CD8+ T cells from blood. The chain joins TRBV25-1 to TRBJ2-1; D perhaps matches TRBD2 (6 bases). This TCR was recovered from a human donor in good health. The CDR3 DNA is TGTGCCAGCAGTGACTTCGTCGATAGCGGACTTTACTACAATGAGCAGTTCTTC. Protein: CASSDFVDSGLYYNEQFF.